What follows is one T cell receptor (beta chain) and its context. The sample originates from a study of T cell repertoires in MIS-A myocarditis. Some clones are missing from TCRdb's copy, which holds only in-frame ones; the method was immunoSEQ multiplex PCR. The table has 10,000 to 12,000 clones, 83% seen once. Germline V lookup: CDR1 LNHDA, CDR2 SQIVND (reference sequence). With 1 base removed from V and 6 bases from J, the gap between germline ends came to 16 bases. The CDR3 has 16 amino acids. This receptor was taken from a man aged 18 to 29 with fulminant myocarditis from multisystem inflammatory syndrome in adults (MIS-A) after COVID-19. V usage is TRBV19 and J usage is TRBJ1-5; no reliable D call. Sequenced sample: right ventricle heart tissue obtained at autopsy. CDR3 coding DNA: TGTGCCAGTAGTATAGGGGCGGTATGGGAGGGTCAGCCCCAGCATTTT. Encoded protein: CASSIGAVWEGQPQHF.